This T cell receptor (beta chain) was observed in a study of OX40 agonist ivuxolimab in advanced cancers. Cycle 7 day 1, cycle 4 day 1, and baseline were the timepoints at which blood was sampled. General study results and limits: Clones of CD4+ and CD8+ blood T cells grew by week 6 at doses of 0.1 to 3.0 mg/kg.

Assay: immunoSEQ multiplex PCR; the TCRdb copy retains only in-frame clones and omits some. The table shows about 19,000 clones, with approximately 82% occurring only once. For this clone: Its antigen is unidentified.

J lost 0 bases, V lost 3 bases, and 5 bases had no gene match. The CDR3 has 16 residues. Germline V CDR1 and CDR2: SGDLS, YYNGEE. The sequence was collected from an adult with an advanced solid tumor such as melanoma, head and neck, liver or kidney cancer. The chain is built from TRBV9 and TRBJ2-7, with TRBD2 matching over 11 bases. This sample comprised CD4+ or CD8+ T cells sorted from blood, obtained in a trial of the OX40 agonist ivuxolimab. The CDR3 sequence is CASSGGLAVPSYEQYF. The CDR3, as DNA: TGTGCCAGCAGCGGGGGACTAGCGGTTCCCTCCTACGAGCAGTACTTC.